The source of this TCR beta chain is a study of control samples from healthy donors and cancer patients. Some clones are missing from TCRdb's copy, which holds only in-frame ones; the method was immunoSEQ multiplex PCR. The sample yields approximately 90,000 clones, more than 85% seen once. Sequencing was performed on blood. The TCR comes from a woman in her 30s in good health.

The CDR3 reads CASSYLSRDRNTEAFF. In DNA form, the CDR3 reads TGTGCCAGCAGTTACCTTAGCCGGGACAGGAACACTGAAGCTTTCTTT. V is TRBV6-5 and J is TRBJ1-1, with TRBD1 identical over 7 bases. The germline CDR1 and CDR2 sequences are MNHEY and SVGAGI. This CDR3 spans 16 amino acids. V was pared by 2 bases and J by 1 base, with 7 bases of the junction left unmatched.